The rows below give T cell receptor beta chains drawn from one sample of a study of blood T cell repertoires in COVID-19. Repertoires were generated with immunoSEQ multiplex PCR, while TCRdb's copy carries only in-frame clones and drops some. The repertoire holds some 300,000 clones, 75% to 90% seen once, with roughly 14% in the top ten. Source material: peripheral blood. These receptor sequences come from a woman in her 70s with COVID-19, enrolled during active disease. Both conserved end residues are trimmed from each CDR3. Clone size is given for some rows only: seen once, a few or many times, or a class if the clone is expanded.

clone size: -
J gene: TRBJ1-2
V gene: TRBV27
CDR3 length: 10
CDR3 protein: ASPGRHYGYT

clone size: once
J gene: TRBJ1-5
V gene: TRBV6-2/TRBV6-3
CDR3 length: 14
CDR3 protein: ASSYRDRAGNQPQH

clone size: -
J gene: TRBJ1-3
V gene: TRBV5-6
CDR3 length: 12
CDR3 protein: ASSLGRGGNTIY

clone size: -
J gene: TRBJ2-7
V gene: TRBV2
CDR3 length: 13
CDR3 protein: ASSELLAGTYEQY

clone size: -
J gene: TRBJ1-2
V gene: TRBV7-3
CDR3 length: 12
CDR3 protein: ASSSYRGQGGYT

clone size: -
J gene: TRBJ1-2
V gene: TRBV21-1
CDR3 length: 14
CDR3 protein: ASVKGQGITNYGYT

clone size: -
J gene: TRBJ2-5
V gene: TRBV5-1
CDR3 length: 13
CDR3 protein: ASSLAAGLQETQY

clone size: -
J gene: TRBJ2-7
V gene: TRBV2
CDR3 length: 14
CDR3 protein: ASIPPRTGGPYEQY

clone size: -
J gene: TRBJ1-5
V gene: TRBV6-2/TRBV6-3
CDR3 length: 13
CDR3 protein: ASSYFRGPSQPQH

clone size: -
J gene: TRBJ2-3
V gene: TRBV5-6
CDR3 length: 13
CDR3 protein: ASSLRGQGADTQY

clone size: -
J gene: TRBJ1-2
V gene: TRBV19
CDR3 length: 13
CDR3 protein: ASSILQGNGYGYT

clone size: -
J gene: TRBJ2-2
V gene: TRBV14
CDR3 length: 13
CDR3 protein: ASSQRHRETGELF

clone size: few
J gene: TRBJ1-1
V gene: TRBV6-5
CDR3 length: 12
CDR3 protein: ASSLDRINTEAF

clone size: few
J gene: TRBJ1-5
V gene: TRBV21-1
CDR3 length: 14
CDR3 protein: ASGTGGMKGNQPQH

clone size: -
J gene: TRBJ2-3
V gene: TRBV30
CDR3 length: 13
CDR3 protein: AWSVAGAHTDTQY

clone size: -
J gene: TRBJ1-6
V gene: TRBV3-1/TRBV3-2
CDR3 length: 14
CDR3 protein: ASSQDSRARGSPLH

clone size: -
J gene: TRBJ1-4
V gene: TRBV5-6
CDR3 length: 13
CDR3 protein: ASSSSQGSDEKLF

clone size: -
J gene: TRBJ1-1
V gene: TRBV28
CDR3 length: 11
CDR3 protein: ASSLGQNTEAF

clone size: -
J gene: TRBJ2-1
V gene: TRBV29-1
CDR3 length: 12
CDR3 protein: SVDRQVGSNEQF

clone size: few
J gene: TRBJ2-7
V gene: TRBV6-1
CDR3 length: 16
CDR3 protein: ASSEGIAGGLPSYEQY

clone size: -
J gene: TRBJ1-2
V gene: TRBV28
CDR3 length: 9
CDR3 protein: ASSPHEGYT

clone size: -
J gene: TRBJ1-2
V gene: TRBV5-1
CDR3 length: 11
CDR3 protein: ASSSGGGYGYT

clone size: -
J gene: TRBJ1-6
V gene: TRBV7-2
CDR3 length: 14
CDR3 protein: ASSLGFPGGGSPLH

clone size: once
J gene: TRBJ2-6
V gene: TRBV27
CDR3 length: 12
CDR3 protein: ASSSYSGANVLT

clone size: -
J gene: TRBJ2-7
V gene: TRBV5-4
CDR3 length: 13
CDR3 protein: ASSPRTGSSYEQY

clone size: -
J gene: TRBJ2-2
V gene: TRBV19
CDR3 length: 12
CDR3 protein: ASRGGLFSGELF

clone size: -
J gene: TRBJ2-1
V gene: TRBV9
CDR3 length: 16
CDR3 protein: ASSVGLPGGPSYNEQF

clone size: -
J gene: TRBJ2-7
V gene: TRBV19
CDR3 length: 11
CDR3 protein: ASSVGTPGEQY

clone size: -
J gene: TRBJ1-2
V gene: TRBV19
CDR3 length: 12
CDR3 protein: ASSIAGVPSGYT

clone size: -
J gene: TRBJ2-5
V gene: TRBV24-1
CDR3 length: 13
CDR3 protein: ATSDPRTGGETQY

clone size: -
J gene: TRBJ1-6
V gene: TRBV28
CDR3 length: 10
CDR3 protein: ASGQGKPPLH

clone size: -
J gene: TRBJ2-5
V gene: TRBV7-9
CDR3 length: 13
CDR3 protein: ASSSGAPGPRSQY

clone size: -
J gene: TRBJ2-2
V gene: TRBV10-1
CDR3 length: 12
CDR3 protein: ASSVGLATGELF

clone size: -
J gene: TRBJ2-5
V gene: TRBV19
CDR3 length: 12
CDR3 protein: ASKDRGRRETQY

clone size: -
J gene: TRBJ1-6
V gene: TRBV6-5
CDR3 length: 13
CDR3 protein: ASNKGFLTNSPLH

clone size: -
J gene: TRBJ2-7
V gene: TRBV27
CDR3 length: 13
CDR3 protein: ASSRRGQGYWEQY

clone size: -
J gene: TRBJ1-1
V gene: TRBV11-2
CDR3 length: 12
CDR3 protein: ASSTSTWGDRAF

clone size: -
J gene: TRBJ2-1
V gene: TRBV27
CDR3 length: 12
CDR3 protein: ASSWTTGRSEQF

clone size: -
J gene: TRBJ1-5
V gene: TRBV10-3
CDR3 length: 11
CDR3 protein: AARGGSNQPQH

clone size: -
J gene: TRBJ2-1
V gene: TRBV10-1
CDR3 length: 12
CDR3 protein: ASSERGSYNEQF

clone size: -
J gene: TRBJ1-4
V gene: TRBV18
CDR3 length: 14
CDR3 protein: ASSGTGTGIGEKLF

clone size: -
J gene: TRBJ2-7
V gene: TRBV27
CDR3 length: 12
CDR3 protein: ASSPYTGPHEQY

clone size: -
J gene: TRBJ2-3
V gene: TRBV2
CDR3 length: 13
CDR3 protein: ASTRQGTMTDTQY

clone size: -
J gene: TRBJ2-3
V gene: TRBV5-1
CDR3 length: 12
CDR3 protein: ASSSGLLTDTQY

clone size: once
J gene: TRBJ2-2
V gene: TRBV5-1
CDR3 length: 14
CDR3 protein: ASSGTGGLQTGELF

clone size: -
J gene: TRBJ2-1
V gene: TRBV19
CDR3 length: 14
CDR3 protein: ASSIGASGGYNEQF

clone size: -
J gene: TRBJ2-2
V gene: TRBV5-1
CDR3 length: 14
CDR3 protein: ASSRLGATNTGELF

clone size: -
J gene: TRBJ2-1
V gene: TRBV19
CDR3 length: 13
CDR3 protein: ASSIGQGRVNEQF